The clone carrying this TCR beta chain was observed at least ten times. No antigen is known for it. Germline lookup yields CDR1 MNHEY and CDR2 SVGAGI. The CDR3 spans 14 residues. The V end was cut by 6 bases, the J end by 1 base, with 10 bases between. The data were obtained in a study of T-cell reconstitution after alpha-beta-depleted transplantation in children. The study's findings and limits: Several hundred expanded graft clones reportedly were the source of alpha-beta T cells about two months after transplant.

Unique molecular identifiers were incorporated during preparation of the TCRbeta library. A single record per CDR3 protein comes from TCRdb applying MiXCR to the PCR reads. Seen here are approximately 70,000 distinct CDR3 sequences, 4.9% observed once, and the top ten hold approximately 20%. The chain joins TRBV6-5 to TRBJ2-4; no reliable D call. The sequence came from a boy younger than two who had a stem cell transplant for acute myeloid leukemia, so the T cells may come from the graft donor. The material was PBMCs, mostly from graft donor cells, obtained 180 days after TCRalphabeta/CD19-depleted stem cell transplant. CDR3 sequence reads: CASSPASAKNIQYF. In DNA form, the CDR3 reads TGTGCCAGCAGCCCGGCCAGTGCCAAAAACATTCAGTACTTC.